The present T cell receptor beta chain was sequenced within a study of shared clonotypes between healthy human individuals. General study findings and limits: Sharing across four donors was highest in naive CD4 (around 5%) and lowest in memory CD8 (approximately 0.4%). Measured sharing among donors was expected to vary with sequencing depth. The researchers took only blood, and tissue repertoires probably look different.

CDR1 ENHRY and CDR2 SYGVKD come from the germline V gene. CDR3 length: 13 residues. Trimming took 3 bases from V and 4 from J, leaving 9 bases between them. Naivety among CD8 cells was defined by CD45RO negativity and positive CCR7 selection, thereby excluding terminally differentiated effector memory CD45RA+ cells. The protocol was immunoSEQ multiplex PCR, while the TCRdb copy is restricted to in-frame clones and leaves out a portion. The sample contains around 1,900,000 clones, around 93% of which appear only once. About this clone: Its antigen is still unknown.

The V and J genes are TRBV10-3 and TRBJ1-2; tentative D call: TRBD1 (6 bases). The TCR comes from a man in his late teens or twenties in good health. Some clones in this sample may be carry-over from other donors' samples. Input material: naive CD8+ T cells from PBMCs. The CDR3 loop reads CAISEDRPYGYTF. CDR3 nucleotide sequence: TGTGCCATCAGTGAAGACAGGCCCTATGGCTACACCTTC.